These 8 T cell receptor beta chains were all obtained from the same sample, sequenced in a study of T-cell reconstitution after alpha-beta-depleted transplantation in children. TCRbeta library preparation incorporated unique molecular identifiers. TCRdb ran MiXCR on the PCR reads and lists one entry per CDR3 protein. The sample includes around 200,000 distinct CDR3 sequences, 6.5% to 7.5% of them seen just once. The material sequenced was PBMCs from the stem cell graft donor, taken from the stem cell graft. The receptors come from a human donor who donated a stem cell graft to a child with Wiskott-Aldrich syndrome.

Many counts were recorded for this clonotype. The rearrangement joins TRBV12-3 or TRBV12-4 to TRBJ2-1; D is possibly TRBD1 (6 bases). The CDR3 is 15 amino acids. Trimming removed 7 bases from V and 0 bases from J, with 13 bases in between. CDR3 in amino acids: CASNSFRGSYNEQFF. The DNA for the CDR3 is TGTGCCAGCAATTCATTCAGGGGCTCCTACAATGAGCAGTTCTTC.

There are many counts of this clonotype. This chain links TRBV4-2 with TRBJ2-2; TRBD1 matches 9 bases. Germline V gene sequence: CDR1 LGHNA, CDR2 YNFKEQ. The length of the CDR3 is 15 residues. After removal of 4 bases from V and 7 bases from J, the junction contained 7 bases not matched to a gene. CDR3 DNA: TGTGCCAGCAGCCTGGGACAGGGAAACGGCGGGGAGCTGTTTTTT. Translated, it gives CASSLGQGNGGELFF.

This chain links TRBV7-6 with TRBJ2-5; TRBD2 matches at 7 bases. This CDR3 has 17 residues. V gave up 1 base and J gave up 5 bases; unmatched junction bases: 13. Germline CDR1 reads SGHVS; CDR2 reads FNYEAQ. Written as DNA, the CDR3 is TGTGCCAGCAGCTTAGGAGGGCCTAGCGGAGCAGGGGAGACCCAGTACTTC. Its protein is CASSLGGPSGAGETQYF.

This clonotype was counted at least ten times. V is TRBV5-1 and J is TRBJ1-1, with 8 bases lining up with TRBD1. Germline V gene lookup returns CDR1 SGHRS and CDR2 YFSETQ. V shed 2 bases and J 4 bases; nucleotides not matched to a gene: 7. CDR3 size: 15 residues. CDR3 residues: CASSLPTGESTEAFF. The CDR3 DNA sequence: TGCGCCAGCAGCTTACCGACAGGGGAGAGCACTGAAGCTTTCTTT.

This CDR3 is CASSQDTPYYSNQPQHF. CDR3 DNA: TGCGCCAGCAGCCAAGATACCCCGTACTATAGCAATCAGCCCCAGCATTTT. This chain uses TRBV4-1 with TRBJ1-5; D gene uncertain. V shed 0 bases and J shed 0 bases, with 12 bases lying between them. CDR3 length: 17 residues. Germline CDR1 and CDR2: MGHRA and YSYEKL.

In its sample, this clonotype was seen many times. The chain couples TRBV10-3 to TRBJ2-4; a possible D gene is TRBD2 (5 bases). V was pared by 2 bases and J by 8 bases, with 19 bases between. The CDR3 contains 16 residues. CDR1 ENHRY and CDR2 SYGVKD come from the germline V gene. This CDR3 reads CAISESQGSTQYIQYF. CDR3 coding DNA: TGTGCCATCAGTGAGAGTCAAGGGAGTACCCAGTACATTCAGTACTTC.

Ten or more counts support this clonotype. This rearrangement joins TRBV20-1 to TRBJ2-1, with 9 bases identical to TRBD1. CDR3 size: 18 residues. Trimming at V came to 0 bases and at J to 0 bases, leaving 9 bases not matched to a gene. Germline CDR1 is DFQATT and CDR2 is SNEGSKA (reference sequence). In DNA, the CDR3 is TGCAGTGCTAGAGATAACGACAGGGGGTCGAGCTCCTACAATGAGCAGTTCTTC. It is translated as CSARDNDRGSSSYNEQFF.

This clonotype showed up just a few times. The V gene is TRBV3-1, the J gene TRBJ2-1; TRBD2 aligns across 11 bases. V was clipped by 4 bases and J by 5 bases; unmatched bases: 4. Germline V CDR1 and CDR2: LGHDT, YNNKEL (reference sequence). The CDR3 covers 15 residues. The CDR3 sequence: CASSPPGLADNEQFF. The CDR3, as DNA: TGTGCCAGCAGCCCGCCGGGACTAGCGGACAATGAGCAGTTCTTC.